This T cell receptor beta chain emerged from a study of T cell responses to AZD1222 COVID-19 vaccine. J gave up 5 bases and V 5 bases, and 9 bases lay outside the gene matches. CDR3 length: 14 residues. Germline V gene lookup returns CDR1 PRHDT and CDR2 FYEKMQ (reference sequence). Findings and limits, study-wide: Among vaccine-associated CD4 TCRs, coverage spanned spike, with dominance at 160-218 and 743-854. The study found Spike-specific TCR breadth and depth rose after two AZD1222 doses. Repertoire sampling happened only post peak T cell response. Possibly, clonal diversity was underestimated; donors were largely white British and included more females.

This table comes from immunoSEQ multiplex PCR, and its TCRdb copy is limited to in-frame clones, with some not included. The table records 95,000 to 100,000 clones, roughly 87% of them present only once. To note about this clone: Its antigen is not identified.

The sequence came from an adult in good health. The specimen was peripheral blood, collected on day 0 of AZD1222 vaccination. The rearrangement uses TRBV13 and TRBJ2-7, with 7 bases fitting TRBD2. In DNA form, the CDR3 reads TGTGCCAGCAGCCCCCGGTGGCTAGCGGACGAGCAGTACTTC. It is translated as CASSPRWLADEQYF.